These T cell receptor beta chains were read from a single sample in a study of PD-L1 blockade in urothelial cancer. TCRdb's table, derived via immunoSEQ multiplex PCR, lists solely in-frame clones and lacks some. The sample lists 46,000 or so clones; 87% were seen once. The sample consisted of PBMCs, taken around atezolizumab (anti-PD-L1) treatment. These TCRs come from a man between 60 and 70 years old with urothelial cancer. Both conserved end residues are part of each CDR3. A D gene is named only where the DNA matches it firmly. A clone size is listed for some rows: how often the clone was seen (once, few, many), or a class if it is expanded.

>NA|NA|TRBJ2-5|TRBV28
TGTGCCTGTCGCGAGGGACTTAGAGAGACCCAGTACTTC
CACREGLRETQYF
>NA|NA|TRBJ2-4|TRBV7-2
TGTGCCAGCAGCTTAGGTACACTACAAAACATTCAGTACTTC
CASSLGTLQNIQYF
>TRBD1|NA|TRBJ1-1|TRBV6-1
TGTGCCAGCAGGGACAGGCAGAACACTGAAGCTTTCTTT
CASRDRQNTEAFF
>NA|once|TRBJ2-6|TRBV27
TGTGCCAGCAGTGTCGACAGAGCTTCTACAGGGGCCAACGTCCTGACTTTC
CASSVDRASTGANVLTF
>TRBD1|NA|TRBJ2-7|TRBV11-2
TGTGCCAGCAGCTTAGAGGACAGGGTCAACGAGCAGTACTTC
CASSLEDRVNEQYF
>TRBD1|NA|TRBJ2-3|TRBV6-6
TGTGCCAGCAGTTACGCCGACAGGGACACAGATACGCAGTATTTT
CASSYADRDTDTQYF
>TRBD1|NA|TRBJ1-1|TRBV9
TGTGCCAGCAGCTCTACAGGGGGCTTCATGAACACTGAAGCTTTCTTT
CASSSTGGFMNTEAFF
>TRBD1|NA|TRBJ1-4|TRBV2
TGTGCCAGCAGTGTGGACAGGGCCCATGAAAAACTGTTTTTT
CASSVDRAHEKLFF
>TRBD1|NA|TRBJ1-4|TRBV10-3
TGTGCCATCAGTGAGGGGGACAGCTACGAAAAACTGTTTTTT
CAISEGDSYEKLFF
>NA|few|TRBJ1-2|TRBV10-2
TGCGCCAGCAGACGACAGGAGATCAACTATGGCTACACCTTC
CASRRQEINYGYTF
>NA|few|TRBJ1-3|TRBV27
TGTGCCAGCAGTTTGAGAGGCTCTGGAAACACCATATATTTT
CASSLRGSGNTIYF
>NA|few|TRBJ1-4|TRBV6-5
TGTGCCAGCAGCAAAACAACTAATGAAAAACTGTTTTTT
CASSKTTNEKLFF
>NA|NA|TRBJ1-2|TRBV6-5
TGTGCCAGCAGGCCGCCGGGAGGCCTTTATGGCTACACCTTC
CASRPPGGLYGYTF
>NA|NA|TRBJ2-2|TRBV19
TGTGCCAGTAGTACGGGACAAGACGGCGGGGAGCTGTTTTTT
CASSTGQDGGELFF
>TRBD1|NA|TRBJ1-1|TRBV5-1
TGCGCCAGCAGCCGGGACCAGGGGGAGGCTGAAGCTTTCTTT
CASSRDQGEAEAFF
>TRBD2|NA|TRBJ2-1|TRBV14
TGTGCCAGCAGCCTCAGCCTCCCGCGACTAGCGGGCCCCTACAATGAGCAGTTCTTC
CASSLSLPRLAGPYNEQFF
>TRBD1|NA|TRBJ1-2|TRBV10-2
TGCGCCAGCAGTGAGGGGACAGGCGTTTTTTATGGCTACACCTTC
CASSEGTGVFYGYTF
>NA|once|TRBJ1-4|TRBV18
TGTGCCAGCTCACCAAGACCGGGGTCAGATGAAAAACTGTTTTTT
CASSPRPGSDEKLFF
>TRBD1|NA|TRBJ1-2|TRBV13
TGTGCCAGCAGCCGCGAGACAGGGGGAACCTATGGCTACACCTTC
CASSRETGGTYGYTF
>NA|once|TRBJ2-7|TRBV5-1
TGCGCCAGCAGTTCAGACAGCCTAAGAGAGCAGTACTTC
CASSSDSLREQYF
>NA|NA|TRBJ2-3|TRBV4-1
TGCGCCAGCAGCCTACAAAGCGCCGAGCCGCAGTATTTT
CASSLQSAEPQYF
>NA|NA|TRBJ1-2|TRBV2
TGTGCCAGCACTACAGGGAATTATGGCTACACCTTC
CASTTGNYGYTF
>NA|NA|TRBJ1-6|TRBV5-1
TGCGCCAGCAGCCTCGGACAGAATAATTCACCCCTCCACTTT
CASSLGQNNSPLHF
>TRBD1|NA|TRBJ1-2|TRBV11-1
TGTGCCAGCAGCTCGCCCGGGACAGTATATGGCTACACCTTC
CASSSPGTVYGYTF
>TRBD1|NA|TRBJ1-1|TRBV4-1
TGCGCCAGCAGCCAAGATCCAGTACAGGGGAGTGAAGCTTTCTTT
CASSQDPVQGSEAFF
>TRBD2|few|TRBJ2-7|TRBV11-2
TGTGCCAGCAGCTCAATAGCGGGGGGCCTCTCCTACGAGCAGTACTTC
CASSSIAGGLSYEQYF